What follows describes a single TCR beta chain. The antigen is undetermined. CDR1 and CDR2 (germline): LNHDA, SQIVND (reference sequence). Trimming left V 6 bases short and J 0 bases short, with 17 bases between. The CDR3 loop spans 17 amino acids. MiXCR, applied by TCRdb to the 5' RACE reads, yields one record per CDR3 protein. The top ten clones hold roughly 4% of a sample with about 41,000 distinct CDR3 sequences, roughly 27% of them seen once. Whole-study results and caveats: Larger-cohort validation covered only one TCR beta V-J rearrangement.

The sequence was obtained from a female donor with breast cancer. The specimen was memory CD4+ T cells sorted from a lymph node. Described subset: memory CD4+ T cells, CD4+CD45RO+CD25-. The V gene is TRBV19, the J gene TRBJ2-2; perhaps TRBD1 as D (6 bases). This CDR3 reads CASSHTWDKANTGELFF. The CDR3 nucleotides are TGTGCCAGTAGCCATACATGGGACAAGGCGAACACCGGGGAGCTGTTTTTT.